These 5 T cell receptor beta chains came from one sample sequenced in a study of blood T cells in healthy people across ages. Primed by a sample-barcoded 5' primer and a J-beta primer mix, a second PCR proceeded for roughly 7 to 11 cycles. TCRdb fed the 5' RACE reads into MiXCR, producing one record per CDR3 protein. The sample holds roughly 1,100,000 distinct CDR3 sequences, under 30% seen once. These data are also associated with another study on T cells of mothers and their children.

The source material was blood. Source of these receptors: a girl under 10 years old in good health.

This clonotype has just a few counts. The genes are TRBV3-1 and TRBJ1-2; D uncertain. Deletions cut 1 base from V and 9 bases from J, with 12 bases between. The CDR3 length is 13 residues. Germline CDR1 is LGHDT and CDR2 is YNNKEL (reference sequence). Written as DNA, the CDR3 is TGTGCCAGCAGCCAAGCGACTGCGAGTCGCTACACCTTC. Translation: CASSQATASRYTF.

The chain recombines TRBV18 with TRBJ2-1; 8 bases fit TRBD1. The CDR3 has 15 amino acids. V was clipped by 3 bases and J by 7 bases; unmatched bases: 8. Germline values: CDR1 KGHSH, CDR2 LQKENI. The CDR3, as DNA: TGTGCCAGCTCACCGAGGACAGGGTGGGGGAATGAGCAGTTCTTC. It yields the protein CASSPRTGWGNEQFF.

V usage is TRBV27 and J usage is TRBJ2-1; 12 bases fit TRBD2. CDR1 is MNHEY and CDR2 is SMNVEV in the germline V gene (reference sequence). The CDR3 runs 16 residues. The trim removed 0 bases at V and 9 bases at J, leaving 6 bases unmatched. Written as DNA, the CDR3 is TGTGCCAGCAGTTTATCCCTCCTAGCGGGAGGGCCTGAGCAGTTCTTC. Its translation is CASSLSLLAGGPEQFF.

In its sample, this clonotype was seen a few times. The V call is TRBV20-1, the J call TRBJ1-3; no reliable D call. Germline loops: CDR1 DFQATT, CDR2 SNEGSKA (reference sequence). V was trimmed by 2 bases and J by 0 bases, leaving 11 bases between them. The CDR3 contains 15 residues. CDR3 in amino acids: CSARSREDSGNTIYF. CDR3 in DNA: TGCAGTGCTAGATCCCGTGAGGACTCTGGAAACACCATATATTTT.

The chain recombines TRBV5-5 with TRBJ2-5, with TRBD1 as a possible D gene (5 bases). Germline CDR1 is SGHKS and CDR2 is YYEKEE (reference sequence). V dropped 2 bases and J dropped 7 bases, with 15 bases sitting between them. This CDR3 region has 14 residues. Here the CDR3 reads CASSLEVGQATQYF. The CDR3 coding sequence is TGTGCCAGCAGCTTAGAAGTGGGGCAGGCGACCCAGTACTTC.